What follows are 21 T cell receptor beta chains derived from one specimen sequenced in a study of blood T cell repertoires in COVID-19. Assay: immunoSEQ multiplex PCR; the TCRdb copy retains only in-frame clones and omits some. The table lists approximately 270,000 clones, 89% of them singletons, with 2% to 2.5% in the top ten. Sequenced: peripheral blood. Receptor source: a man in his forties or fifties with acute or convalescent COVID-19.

CDR3 DNA sequence: TGTGCCAGCAATACGGAGGTAGGGAATGAGCAGTTCTTC. Protein product: CASNTEVGNEQFF. V is TRBV2 and J is TRBJ2-1, with D tentatively TRBD2 (5 bases). There are 13 residues in the CDR3. V was trimmed by 7 bases and J by 7 bases, leaving 14 bases between them. The germline V gene has CDR1 SNHLY and CDR2 FYNNEI.

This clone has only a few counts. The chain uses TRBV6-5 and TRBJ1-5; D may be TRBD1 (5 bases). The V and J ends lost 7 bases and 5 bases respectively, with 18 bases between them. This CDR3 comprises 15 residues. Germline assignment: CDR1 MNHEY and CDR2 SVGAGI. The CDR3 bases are TGTGCCAGCATCTTGGCCGCAGGGCCCGATCAGCCCCAGCATTTT. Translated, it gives CASILAAGPDQPQHF.

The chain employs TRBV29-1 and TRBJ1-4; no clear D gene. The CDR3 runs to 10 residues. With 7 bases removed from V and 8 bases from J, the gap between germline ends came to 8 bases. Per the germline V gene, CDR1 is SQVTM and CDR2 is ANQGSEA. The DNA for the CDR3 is TGCAGCGCCGGGGAAGAAAAACTGTTTTTT. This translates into CSAGEEKLFF.

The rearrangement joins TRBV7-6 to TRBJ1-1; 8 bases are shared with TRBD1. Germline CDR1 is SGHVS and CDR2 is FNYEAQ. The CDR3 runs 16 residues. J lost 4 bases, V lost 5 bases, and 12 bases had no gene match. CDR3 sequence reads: CASSRGSGQAGTEAFF. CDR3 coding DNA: TGTGCCAGCAGCCGTGGATCGGGACAGGCTGGCACTGAAGCTTTCTTT.

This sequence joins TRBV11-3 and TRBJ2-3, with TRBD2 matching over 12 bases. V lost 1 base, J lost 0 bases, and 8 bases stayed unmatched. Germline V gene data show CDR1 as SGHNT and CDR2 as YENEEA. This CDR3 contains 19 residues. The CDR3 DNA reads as TGTGCCAGCAGCTTAGGAACTAGCGGGGGGCCAAGGAGCACAGATACGCAGTATTTT. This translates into CASSLGTSGGPRSTDTQYF.

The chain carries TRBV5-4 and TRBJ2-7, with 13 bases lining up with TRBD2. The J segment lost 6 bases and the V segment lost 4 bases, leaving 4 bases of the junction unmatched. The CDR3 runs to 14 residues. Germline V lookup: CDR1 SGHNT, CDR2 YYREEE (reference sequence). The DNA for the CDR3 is TGTGCCAGCAGCCCCGGGACTAGCGGGGTCGAGCAGTACTTC. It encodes CASSPGTSGVEQYF.

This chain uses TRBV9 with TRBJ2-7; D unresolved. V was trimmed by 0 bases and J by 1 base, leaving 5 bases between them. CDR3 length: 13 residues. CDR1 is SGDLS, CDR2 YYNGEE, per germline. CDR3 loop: CASSVAPSYEQYF. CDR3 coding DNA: TGTGCCAGCAGCGTAGCCCCTTCCTACGAGCAGTACTTC.

The CDR3 nucleotides read TGCGCCAGCAAACTCCAGGGAGGCGGGAACACTGAAGCTTTCTTT. Translation: CASKLQGGGNTEAFF. V is TRBV10-2 and J is TRBJ1-1, with D possibly TRBD1 on 5 matching bases. V lost 7 bases and J 1 base, leaving 16 bases between the germline ends. The CDR3 consists of 15 residues. Germline V CDR1 and CDR2: WSHSY, SAAADI.

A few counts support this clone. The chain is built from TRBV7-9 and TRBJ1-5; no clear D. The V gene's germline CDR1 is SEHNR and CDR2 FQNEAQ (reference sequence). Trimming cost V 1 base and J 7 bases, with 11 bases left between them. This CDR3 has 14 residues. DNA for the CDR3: TGTGCCAGCAGCTTAGGAGGGTTTGGGCAGCCCCAGCATTTT. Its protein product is CASSLGGFGQPQHF.

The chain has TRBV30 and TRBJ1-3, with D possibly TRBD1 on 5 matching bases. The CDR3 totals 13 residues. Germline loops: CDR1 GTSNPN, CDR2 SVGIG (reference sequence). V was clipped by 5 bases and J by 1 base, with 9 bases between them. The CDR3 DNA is TGTGCCTGGGACGGGGGGTCTGGAAACACCATATATTTT. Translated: CAWDGGSGNTIYF. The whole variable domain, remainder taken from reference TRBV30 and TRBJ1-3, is SQTIHQWPATLVQPVGSPLSLECTVEGTSNPNLYWYRQAAGRGLQLLFYSVGIGQISSEVPQNLSASRPQDRQFILSSKKLLLSDSGFYLCAWDGGSGNTIYFGEGSWLTVV.

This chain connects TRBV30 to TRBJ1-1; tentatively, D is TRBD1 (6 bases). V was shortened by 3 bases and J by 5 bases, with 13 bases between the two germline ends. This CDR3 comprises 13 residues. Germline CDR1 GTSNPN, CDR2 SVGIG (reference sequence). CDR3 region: CAWSNREGTEAFF. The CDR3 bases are TGTGCCTGGAGCAACAGGGAGGGTACTGAAGCTTTCTTT.

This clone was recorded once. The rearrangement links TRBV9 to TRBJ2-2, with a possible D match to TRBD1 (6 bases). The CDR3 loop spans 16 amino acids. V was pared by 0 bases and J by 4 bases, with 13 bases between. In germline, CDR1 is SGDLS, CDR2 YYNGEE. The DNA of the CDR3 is TGTGCCAGCAGCGTAGGCCAGGGCAGGGGCACCGGGGAGCTGTTTTTT. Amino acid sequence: CASSVGQGRGTGELFF.

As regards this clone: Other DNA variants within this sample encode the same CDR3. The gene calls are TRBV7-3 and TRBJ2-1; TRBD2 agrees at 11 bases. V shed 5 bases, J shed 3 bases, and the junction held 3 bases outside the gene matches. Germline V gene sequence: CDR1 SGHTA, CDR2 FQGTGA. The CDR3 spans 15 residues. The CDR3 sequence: CASSPSGGFYNEQFF. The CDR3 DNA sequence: TGTGCCAGCAGCCCTAGCGGGGGGTTCTACAATGAGCAGTTCTTC.

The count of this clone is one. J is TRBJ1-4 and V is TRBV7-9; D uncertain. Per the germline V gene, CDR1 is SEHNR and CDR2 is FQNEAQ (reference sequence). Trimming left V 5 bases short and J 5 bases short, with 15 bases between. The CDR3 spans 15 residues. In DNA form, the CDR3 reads TGTGCCAGCAGCCAAGGAGGCACGGCAAATGAAAAACTGTTTTTT. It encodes CASSQGGTANEKLFF. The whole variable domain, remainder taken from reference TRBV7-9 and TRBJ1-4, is DTGVSQNPRHKITKRGQNVTFRCDPISEHNRLYWYRQTLGQGPEFLTYFQNEAQLEKSRLLSDRFSAERPKGSFSTLEIQRTEQGDSAMYLCASSQGGTANEKLFFGSGTQLSVL.

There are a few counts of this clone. This CDR3 is CASSLESSYNEQFF. In DNA, the CDR3 is TGTGCCAGCAGCTTGGAGAGCTCCTACAATGAGCAGTTCTTC. This rearrangement joins TRBV5-4 to TRBJ2-1; D ambiguous. The CDR3 extends over 14 amino acids. Trimming pared 0 bases from V and 0 bases from J, leaving 4 bases between. CDR1 is SGHNT and CDR2 is YYREEE in the germline V gene (reference sequence).

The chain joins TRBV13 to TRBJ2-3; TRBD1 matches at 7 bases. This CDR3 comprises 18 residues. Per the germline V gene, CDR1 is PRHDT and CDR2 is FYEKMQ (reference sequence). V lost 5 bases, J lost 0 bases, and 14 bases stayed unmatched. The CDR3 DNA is TGTGCCAGCAGCACAGGGGATCAGCGACCATCGAGCACAGATACGCAGTATTTT. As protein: CASSTGDQRPSSTDTQYF. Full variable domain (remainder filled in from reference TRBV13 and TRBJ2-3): AAGVIQSPRHLIKEKRETATLKCYPIPRHDTVYWYQQGPGQDPQFLISFYEKMQSDKGSIPDRFSAQQFSDYHSELNMSSLELGDSALYFCASSTGDQRPSSTDTQYFGPGTRLTVL.

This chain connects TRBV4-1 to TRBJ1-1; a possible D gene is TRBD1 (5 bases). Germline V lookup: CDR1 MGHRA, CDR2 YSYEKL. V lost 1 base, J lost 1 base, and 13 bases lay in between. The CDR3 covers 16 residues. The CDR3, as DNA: TGCGCCAGCAGCCAAGGACCCGGTCAGGGGAACACTGAAGCTTTCTTT. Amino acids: CASSQGPGQGNTEAFF.

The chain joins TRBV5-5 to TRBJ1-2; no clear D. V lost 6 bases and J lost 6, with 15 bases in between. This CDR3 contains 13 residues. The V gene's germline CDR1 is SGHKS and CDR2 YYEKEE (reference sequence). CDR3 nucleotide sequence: TGTGCCAGCACCACAGACGACCCGGATGGCTACACCTTC. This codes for CASTTDDPDGYTF.

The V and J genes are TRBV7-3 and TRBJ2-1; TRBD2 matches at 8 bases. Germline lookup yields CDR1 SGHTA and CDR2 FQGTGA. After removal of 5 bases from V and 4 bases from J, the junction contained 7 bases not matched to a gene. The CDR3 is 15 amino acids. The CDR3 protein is CASSPGLATYNEQFF. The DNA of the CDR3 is TGTGCCAGCAGCCCAGGACTAGCAACGTACAATGAGCAGTTCTTC.

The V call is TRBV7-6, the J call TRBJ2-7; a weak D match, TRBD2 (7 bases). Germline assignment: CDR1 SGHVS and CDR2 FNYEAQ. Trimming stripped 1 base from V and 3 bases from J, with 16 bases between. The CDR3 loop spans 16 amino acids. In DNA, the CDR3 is TGTGCCAGCAGCTTAGGGCTCAGGGGAGGGGACTACGAGCAGTACTTC. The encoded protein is CASSLGLRGGDYEQYF.

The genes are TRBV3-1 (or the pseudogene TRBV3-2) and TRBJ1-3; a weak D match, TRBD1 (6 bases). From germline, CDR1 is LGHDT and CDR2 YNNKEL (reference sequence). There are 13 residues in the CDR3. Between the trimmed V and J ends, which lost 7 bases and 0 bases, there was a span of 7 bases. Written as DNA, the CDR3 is TGTGCCAGCACAGGGGTCTCTGGAAACACCATATATTTT. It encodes CASTGVSGNTIYF.